The rows below give T cell receptor beta chains drawn from one sample of a study of blood T cell repertoires in COVID-19. This table comes from immunoSEQ multiplex PCR, and its TCRdb copy is limited to in-frame clones, with some not included. The table has 70,000 to 100,000 clones, more than 80% seen once; the top ten hold about 16%. The sample consisted of peripheral blood. These receptor sequences come from a woman at least 80 years old with acute or convalescent COVID-19. CDR3s include the opening cysteine and the closing phenylalanine or tryptophan. The D gene is left open where the match is weak. Expanded clones get a size class; other rows say once, few or many, or leave the size out.

V,size,J,D,DNA,CDR3
TRBV3-1/TRBV3-2,few,TRBJ1-2,NA,TGTGCCAGCAGCCAAGTAGGGGGAACTAATGGCTACACCTTC,CASSQVGGTNGYTF
TRBV6-5,once,TRBJ2-7,NA,TGTGCCAGCAGCCGGGAATACGAGCAGTACTTC,CASSREYEQYF
TRBV28,NA,TRBJ1-2,NA,TGTGCCAGCGGGCCTGGCTACACCTTC,CASGPGYTF
TRBV19,NA,TRBJ1-1,TRBD1,TGTGCCAGTATCGGAAGTGGACAGGGGTTCGGGGGAACAAAAGGTACTGAAGCTTTCTTT,CASIGSGQGFGGTKGTEAFF
TRBV25-1,NA,TRBJ1-3,NA,TGTGCCAGCAGTCGGGCGGGGGCCTCTGGAAACACCATATATTTT,CASSRAGASGNTIYF
TRBV14,NA,TRBJ2-3,TRBD1,TGTGCCAGCAGCCTACAGACAGGGGGGAGCACAGATACGCAGTATTTT,CASSLQTGGSTDTQYF
TRBV29-1,NA,TRBJ1-4,TRBD1,TGCAGCGTTGACAGGACAGGGACATGGGCTCAGGAAAAACTGTTTTTT,CSVDRTGTWAQEKLFF
TRBV2,NA,TRBJ2-3,TRBD2,TGTGCCAGCAGTGTCGGGAGCGGGGGCACAGATACGCAGTATTTT,CASSVGSGGTDTQYF
TRBV28,NA,TRBJ2-7,NA,TGTGCCAGCAGCCTGCCGGGGTACGAGCAGTACTTC,CASSLPGYEQYF
TRBV5-1,NA,TRBJ2-7,NA,TGCGCCAGCAGCTTGGCCCAGTTCTCCTACGAGCAGTACTTC,CASSLAQFSYEQYF
TRBV5-4,NA,TRBJ1-1,NA,TGTGCCAGCAGCGTTGGTACAATGAACACTGAAGCTTTCTTT,CASSVGTMNTEAFF
TRBV28,few,TRBJ1-2,TRBD1,TGTGCCAGCAGTTTACCAACAGGGGGCAACTATGGCTACACCTTC,CASSLPTGGNYGYTF
TRBV29-1,NA,TRBJ2-3,TRBD2,TGCAGCGTTCTCCCCTATCTAGCGGGGGGTGCTAGCACAGATACGCAGTATTTT,CSVLPYLAGGASTDTQYF
TRBV5-1,NA,TRBJ2-4,TRBD2,TGCGCCAGCAGCTTGGCCTCGCGGGGGGGCCCGTTAGGCAAAAACATTCAGTACTTC,CASSLASRGGPLGKNIQYF
TRBV3-1/TRBV3-2,NA,TRBJ1-4,TRBD1,TGTGCCAGCAGCCACCATACCTCGGGACAGCCCGAAAAACTGTTTTTT,CASSHHTSGQPEKLFF
TRBV6-4,NA,TRBJ1-1,NA,TGTGCCAGCAGTGAATCTCTACAGACAAAAGCTTTCTTT,CASSESLQTKAFF
TRBV25-1,NA,TRBJ1-2,NA,TGTGCCAGCAGTGAATACTTCGGGGGGCAGAACTATGGCTACACCTTC,CASSEYFGGQNYGYTF
TRBV3-1/TRBV3-2,NA,TRBJ1-6,TRBD1,TGTGCCAAGGGGACAGGGGGCAAGAAGACCTGCAATTCACCCCTCCACTTT,CAKGTGGKKTCNSPLHF
TRBV7-2,NA,TRBJ2-3,NA,TGTGCCAGCAGCTTACAGCGGACTAGCACAGATACGCAGTATTTT,CASSLQRTSTDTQYF
TRBV7-9,once,TRBJ2-4,TRBD1,TGTGCCAGCAGCCGATCGGGACAGGGGAACATTCAGTACTTC,CASSRSGQGNIQYF
TRBV7-9,NA,TRBJ2-7,NA,TGTGCCAGCACCAATAACAGGGTCTCCTACGAGCAGTACTTC,CASTNNRVSYEQYF
TRBV5-1,NA,TRBJ1-3,TRBD1,TGCGCCAGCAGCTTGGCGGGGACAGGGGCTAACACCATATATTTT,CASSLAGTGANTIYF
TRBV19,once,TRBJ2-3,NA,TGTGCCAGTAGTGTACGAGCGCAACTCACAGATACGCAGTATTTT,CASSVRAQLTDTQYF
TRBV13,NA,TRBJ1-1,NA,TGTGCCAGCAGCCGGGACGGGGGGAGGACTGAAGCTTTCTTT,CASSRDGGRTEAFF
TRBV21-1,once,TRBJ2-7,NA,TGTGCCAGCATCCCGACAGGGGCCTACGAGCAGTACTTC,CASIPTGAYEQYF
TRBV19,NA,TRBJ2-5,NA,TGTGCCAGTAGTTTGGAGGGGCCTCGGGCCGTCCAAGAGACCCAGTACTTC,CASSLEGPRAVQETQYF
TRBV3-1/TRBV3-2,NA,TRBJ1-1,TRBD1,TGTGCCAGCAGCCACGGACAGGGGCGGAACACTGAAGCTTTCTTT,CASSHGQGRNTEAFF
TRBV6-5,NA,TRBJ1-2,NA,TGTGCCAGCAGTTACTCCGGGGATGAAGGCTACACCTTC,CASSYSGDEGYTF
TRBV5-1,NA,TRBJ2-5,NA,TGCGCCAGCAGATTAGGGTACAGGGAAGGAGGTGAGACCCAGTACTTC,CASRLGYREGGETQYF
TRBV19,NA,TRBJ1-4,NA,TGTGCCAGTAGCGAGGTCCAGGGGTTAAGCGAAAAACTGTTTTTT,CASSEVQGLSEKLFF
TRBV7-9,NA,TRBJ1-3,NA,TGTGCCAGCAGCTTTGTGCAGGGTTTAAGCGATTTT,CASSFVQGLSDF
TRBV10-3,NA,TRBJ2-3,NA,TGTGCCATCAGTGAGTCGGGGGCCCGCACAGATACGCAGTATTTT,CAISESGARTDTQYF
TRBV24-1,NA,TRBJ2-2,NA,TGTGCCACCAGTGACCCGGGTCGGGCGAACACCGGGGAGCTGTTTTTT,CATSDPGRANTGELFF